The 31 T cell receptor beta chains listed next were all sequenced from one sample in a study of CD8 T cells in Susac syndrome. Reverse transcription used about 0.45 to 1 ug RNA and random hexamers. In TCRdb, the immunoSEQ multiplex PCR reads were re-called with MiXCR into one record per CDR3 protein. The table lists approximately 100,000 distinct CDR3 sequences, around 90% of them singletons. Sequences were obtained from CD4+ T cells from PBMCs. All receptors come from a human donor in good health.

This chain connects TRBV20-1 to TRBJ2-1; 8 bases line up with TRBD2. The junction had 3 bases not matched to a gene; V was cut back by 8 bases and J by 0 bases. The CDR3 is 13 amino acids. Germline assignment: CDR1 DFQATT and CDR2 SNEGSKA (reference sequence). This CDR3 reads CSLAGSSYNEQFF. The CDR3 DNA reads TGCAGTTTAGCGGGAAGCTCCTACAATGAGCAGTTCTTC.

The CDR3 sequence is CASSQRQQTGNTIYF. CDR3 DNA sequence: TGTGCCAGCAGCCAACGGCAGCAAACTGGAAACACCATATATTTT. The chain joins TRBV14 to TRBJ1-3; no firm D call. V lost 2 bases and J 2 bases, leaving 10 bases between the germline ends. Germline CDR1 SGHDN, CDR2 FVKESK. The CDR3 runs 15 residues.

The DNA for the CDR3 is TGTGCCAGCAGCTCCCGACAGACAGATACGCAGTATTTT. This translates into CASSSRQTDTQYF. The chain recombines TRBV14 with TRBJ2-3; perhaps TRBD1 as D (5 bases). This CDR3 comprises 13 residues. Germline lookup yields CDR1 SGHDN and CDR2 FVKESK. V shed 5 bases and J shed 3 bases, with 9 bases lying between them.

This clonotype was counted a single time. The rearrangement uses TRBV7-8 and TRBJ1-5; TRBD1 agrees at 8 bases. Germline-derived CDR1 and CDR2 are SGHVS and FQNEAQ. The CDR3 contains 14 residues. The junction had 8 bases not matched to a gene; V was cut back by 4 bases and J by 9 bases. The CDR3: CASSSGQERPPQHF. The CDR3, as DNA: TGTGCCAGCAGCTCGGGACAGGAAAGGCCGCCCCAGCATTTT.

The V call is TRBV2, the J call TRBJ2-2, with 10 bases fitting TRBD2. Germline trimming cut 7 bases from V and 4 bases from J; bases unmatched to any gene: 18. From germline, CDR1 is SNHLY and CDR2 FYNNEI. The CDR3 is 19 residues long. The CDR3 loop is CASIGASGRSGAATGELFF. Written as DNA, the CDR3 is TGTGCCAGCATTGGGGCTAGCGGGAGATCGGGGGCGGCCACCGGGGAGCTGTTTTTT.

The chain is built from TRBV29-1 and TRBJ1-1; D not resolved. The V gene lost 2 bases and the J gene lost 3 bases, with 1 base spanning the gap. The germline CDR1 and CDR2 sequences are SQVTM and ANQGSEA. The CDR3 runs 10 residues. The CDR3 region has the DNA TGCAGCGTTGAACACACTGAAGCTTTCTTT. Translation: CSVEHTEAFF.

The CDR3 loop reads CASSGDRASIYEQYF. The DNA for the CDR3 is TGTGCCAGCAGTGGGGACAGGGCTTCAATCTACGAGCAGTACTTC. The V gene is TRBV12-3 or TRBV12-4, the J gene TRBJ2-7, with 9 nucleotides matching TRBD1. V trimming: 5 bases; J trimming: 3 bases; junction bases outside the gene matches: 8. The CDR3 runs to 15 residues.

This sequence joins TRBV6-5 and TRBJ2-5; D tentatively reads TRBD1 or TRBD2 (5 bases each). CDR1 and CDR2 (germline): MNHEY, SVGAGI. V lost 4 bases and J lost 5, with 14 bases in between. The CDR3 totals 14 residues. The CDR3 DNA reads as TGTGCCAGCAGTTCCTCGGGACGAGGGGAGACCCAGTACTTC. Translated: CASSSSGRGETQYF.

The rearrangement links TRBV4-2 to TRBJ2-1, with TRBD2 matching over 8 bases. V lost 7 bases and J lost 4; bases outside the gene matches: 6. This CDR3 has 14 amino acids. Germline V gene sequence: CDR1 LGHNA, CDR2 YNFKEQ. The CDR3 region has the DNA TGTGCCAGCACTTCACGGGGGGGGTACAATGAGCAGTTCTTC. This codes for CASTSRGGYNEQFF.

The V and J genes are TRBV20-1 and TRBJ2-3, with D perhaps TRBD2 (6 bases). The CDR3 spans 15 residues. Germline-derived CDR1 and CDR2 are DFQATT and SNEGSKA (reference sequence). V dropped 6 bases and J dropped 0 bases, with 16 bases sitting between them. For the CDR3, the DNA is TGCAGTGCCACCGAGACTAGAACTAGCACAGATACGCAGTATTTT. It specifies CSATETRTSTDTQYF.

V and J are TRBV27 and TRBJ1-1; 7 positions match TRBD1. The CDR3 totals 17 residues. V lost 4 bases to trimming and J lost 5 bases; unmatched junction nucleotides: 16. The germline V gene has CDR1 MNHEY and CDR2 SMNVEV (reference sequence). The CDR3: CASSSRALTGKATEAFF. CDR3 DNA sequence: TGTGCCAGCAGTTCACGCGCTTTGACAGGGAAGGCTACTGAAGCTTTCTTT.

This clonotype was detected only a few times. This chain joins TRBV6-1 and TRBJ2-5; 8 nucleotides line up with TRBD1. Germline CDR1 is MNHNS and CDR2 is SASEGT. Trimming took 6 bases from V and 9 from J; bases not matched to a gene: 12. The CDR3 extends over 14 amino acids. The chain's CDR3 is CASRTDRAFAAQYF. The CDR3 DNA reads as TGTGCCAGCAGGACGGACAGGGCGTTTGCGGCCCAGTACTTC.

The gene calls are TRBV9 and TRBJ1-2; no clear D. Trimming took off 0 bases at V and 4 bases at J, with 13 bases between the two ends. Germline loops: CDR1 SGDLS, CDR2 YYNGEE. This CDR3 contains 15 residues. The CDR3 DNA sequence: TGTGCCAGCAGCGTAGAGGACCGGTCGTCCTATGGCTACACCTTC. Translation gives CASSVEDRSSYGYTF.

J is TRBJ2-5 and V is TRBV20-1, with 8 positions matching TRBD2. The germline V gene encodes CDR1 DFQATT and CDR2 SNEGSKA (reference sequence). The CDR3 has 15 amino acids. With 4 bases clipped from V and 0 bases from J, the junction kept 7 bases outside the gene matches. CDR3 in amino acids: CSANQAGANQETQYF. CDR3 nucleotides: TGCAGTGCTAATCAAGCGGGAGCAAACCAAGAGACCCAGTACTTC.

Turning to this clonotype: One junction end does not reproduce the germline sequence, and a read error may be involved. The chain is built from TRBV7-7 and TRBJ2-7, with D perhaps matching TRBD1 (5 bases). Germline V gene sequence: CDR1 SSHAT, CDR2 FNYEAQ (reference sequence). The CDR3 runs to 13 residues. The CDR3 sequence is CASSLLQGGEQYF. The CDR3 DNA reads TGTGCTAGCAGCTTATTGCAGGGTGGGGAGCAGTACTTC.

The gene calls are TRBV7-2 and TRBJ2-4; 12 nucleotides align to TRBD2. The ends lost 1 base at V and 0 bases at J; junction bases unmatched: 7. Per germline, CDR1 SGHTA and CDR2 FQGNSA. The CDR3 has 19 amino acids. The CDR3 loop is CASSLVGLAGRLAKNIQYF. The CDR3, as DNA: TGTGCCAGCAGCTTAGTTGGACTAGCGGGACGGCTAGCCAAAAACATTCAGTACTTC.

The chain couples TRBV6-2 or TRBV6-3 to TRBJ2-1; perhaps TRBD2 as D (6 bases). The CDR3 loop spans 14 amino acids. Trimming left V 6 bases short and J 8 bases short, with 17 bases between. Germline V gene lookup returns CDR1 MNHEY and CDR2 SVGEGT. CDR3 loop: CASSSPEGNHEQFF. CDR3 sequence (DNA): TGTGCCAGCAGCTCCCCGGAGGGGAACCATGAGCAGTTCTTC.

This clonotype was counted only a few times. At one end the junction does not follow the germline gene, possibly because of a read error. This chain uses TRBV6-1 with TRBJ1-2, with D uncertain. CDR3 length: 10 residues. Germline CDR1 MNHNS, CDR2 SASEGT. The CDR3 loop reads CASSEWEPMF. CDR3 sequence (DNA): TGTGCCAGCAGTGAGTGGGAGCCGATGTTC.

CDR3 sequence: CASREHNTGELFF. Written as DNA, the CDR3 is TGTGCCAGCAGGGAACACAACACCGGGGAGCTGTTTTTT. The rearrangement uses TRBV6-2 or TRBV6-3 and TRBJ2-2, with unresolved D. Trimming stripped 6 bases from V and 2 bases from J, with 7 bases between. Germline values: CDR1 MNHEY, CDR2 SVGEGT. The CDR3 is 13 amino acids.

The chain carries TRBV20-1 and TRBJ1-1; tentatively, D is TRBD1 (5 bases). The CDR3 is 14 residues long. CDR1 is DFQATT, CDR2 SNEGSKA, per germline (reference sequence). Trimming stripped 0 bases from V and 3 bases from J, with 11 bases between. Here the CDR3 DNA reads TGCAGTGCTAGAGATGATAGGGGCTACACTGAAGCTTTCTTT. This codes for CSARDDRGYTEAFF.

The chain employs TRBV4-3 and TRBJ1-1, with D possibly matching TRBD1 (5 bases). Germline CDR1 LGHNA, CDR2 YSLEER. V was clipped by 0 bases and J by 1 base, with 12 bases between them. This CDR3 has 16 amino acids. In DNA form, the CDR3 reads TGCGCCAGCAGCCAAGATTCCGGGGCAGGGAACACTGAAGCTTTCTTT. Protein: CASSQDSGAGNTEAFF.

The V call is TRBV19, the J call TRBJ1-5, with D perhaps TRBD1 (6 bases). Between the trimmed V and J ends, which lost 6 bases and 4 bases, there was a span of 16 bases. Germline CDR1 reads LNHDA; CDR2 reads SQIVND (reference sequence). The CDR3 is 15 amino acids. CDR3 loop: CASRQGMSGNQPQHF. DNA for the CDR3: TGTGCCAGTAGACAGGGTATGAGTGGGAATCAGCCCCAGCATTTT.

This sequence joins TRBV20-1 and TRBJ2-1; 10 bases line up with TRBD2. This CDR3 is 15 amino acids long. Germline CDR1 and CDR2: DFQATT and SNEGSKA (reference sequence). V dropped 2 bases and J dropped 3; count of bases not matched to a gene: 4. The CDR3 reads CSARPRTSGYNEQFF. The DNA of the CDR3 is TGCAGTGCTAGACCTAGGACTAGCGGCTACAATGAGCAGTTCTTC.

This chain joins TRBV5-1 and TRBJ2-1; 9 nucleotides match TRBD1. This CDR3 comprises 15 residues. CDR1 SGHRS and CDR2 YFSETQ come from the germline V gene. V was pared by 4 bases and J by 2 bases, with 4 bases of the junction left unmatched. The CDR3 reads CASSRTGEPYNEQFF. CDR3 coding DNA: TGCGCCAGCAGCCGGACAGGGGAACCCTACAATGAGCAGTTCTTC.

The gene calls are TRBV5-1 and TRBJ1-1; the match to TRBD1 covers 8 bases. CDR3 length: 15 residues. With V trimmed by 4 bases and J by 1 base, 6 bases remained unmatched. Per the germline V gene, CDR1 is SGHRS and CDR2 is YFSETQ. In DNA, the CDR3 is TGCGCCAGCAGCCCAGCAGGGACAGGGAACACTGAAGCTTTCTTT. This translates into CASSPAGTGNTEAFF.

The V gene is TRBV14, the J gene TRBJ1-1; TRBD1 might be the D (5 bases). Trimming removed 7 bases at V and 3 bases at J, with 12 bases between. The CDR3 covers 13 residues. CDR1 and CDR2 from the germline V gene are SGHDN and FVKESK. The CDR3 sequence: CASNRFTYTEAFF. The CDR3, as DNA: TGTGCCAGCAACAGGTTTACGTACACTGAAGCTTTCTTT. Filled out from reference TRBV14 and TRBJ1-1, the complete variable domain reads EAGVTQFPSHSVIEKGQTVTLRCDPISGHDNLYWYRRVMGKEIKFLLHFVKESKQDESGMPNNRFLAERTGGTYSTLKVQPAELEDSGVYFCASNRFTYTEAFFGQGTRLTVV.

The chain uses TRBV12-3 or TRBV12-4 and TRBJ1-5; TRBD1 agrees at 8 bases. The CDR3 loop spans 14 amino acids. Germline trimming cut 6 bases from V and 3 bases from J; bases unmatched to any gene: 4. The CDR3 DNA reads TGTGCCAGCAGCCCGACAGGGGACAATCAGCCCCAGCATTTT. Its protein is CASSPTGDNQPQHF.

V usage is TRBV30 and J usage is TRBJ2-2; possible D gene TRBD1, 6 bases. The CDR3 loop spans 17 amino acids. Trimming removed 1 base at V and 2 bases at J, with 17 bases between. Germline values: CDR1 GTSNPN, CDR2 SVGIG (reference sequence). The CDR3 coding sequence is TGTGCCTGGAGTGGAGGTCCCGGGACACTCAACACCGGGGAGCTGTTTTTT. Translation gives CAWSGGPGTLNTGELFF. Variable domain in full (rest from reference TRBV30 and TRBJ2-2): SQTIHQWPATLVQPVGSPLSLECTVEGTSNPNLYWYRQAAGRGLQLLFYSVGIGQISSEVPQNLSASRPQDRQFILSSKKLLLSDSGFYLCAWSGGPGTLNTGELFFGEGSRLTVL.

The V gene is TRBV20-1, the J gene TRBJ2-5; the D gene is possibly TRBD1 (6 bases). CDR3 size: 14 residues. In germline, CDR1 is DFQATT, CDR2 SNEGSKA (reference sequence). V was cut by 6 bases and J by 5 bases, with 19 bases left in between. The CDR3 protein is CSALGTGTTETQYF. The CDR3 region has the DNA TGCAGTGCGCTAGGTACAGGGACCACGGAGACCCAGTACTTC.

This chain connects TRBV19 to TRBJ1-1; D ambiguous. CDR1 and CDR2 from the germline V gene are LNHDA and SQIVND (reference sequence). This CDR3 spans 13 amino acids. V lost 7 bases to trimming and J lost 0 bases, with 9 bases between them. Here the CDR3 DNA reads TGTGCCAGTACATTGGGGATGAACACTGAAGCTTTCTTT. Translated, it gives CASTLGMNTEAFF.

The chain couples TRBV5-1 to TRBJ2-5, with 7 bases fitting TRBD1. CDR3 length: 15 amino acids. V was pared by 2 bases and J by 5 bases, with 9 bases of the junction left unmatched. CDR1 is SGHRS, CDR2 YFSETQ, per germline. CDR3 sequence reads: CASSLGDSFVETQYF. CDR3 in DNA: TGCGCCAGCAGCTTAGGGGACAGTTTTGTGGAGACCCAGTACTTC. The full variable domain, completed using reference TRBV5-1 and TRBJ2-5, is KAGVTQTPRYLIKTRGQQVTLSCSPISGHRSVSWYQQTPGQGLQFLFEYFSETQRNKGNFPGRFSGRQFSNSRSEMNVSTLELGDSALYLCASSLGDSFVETQYFGPGTRLLVL.